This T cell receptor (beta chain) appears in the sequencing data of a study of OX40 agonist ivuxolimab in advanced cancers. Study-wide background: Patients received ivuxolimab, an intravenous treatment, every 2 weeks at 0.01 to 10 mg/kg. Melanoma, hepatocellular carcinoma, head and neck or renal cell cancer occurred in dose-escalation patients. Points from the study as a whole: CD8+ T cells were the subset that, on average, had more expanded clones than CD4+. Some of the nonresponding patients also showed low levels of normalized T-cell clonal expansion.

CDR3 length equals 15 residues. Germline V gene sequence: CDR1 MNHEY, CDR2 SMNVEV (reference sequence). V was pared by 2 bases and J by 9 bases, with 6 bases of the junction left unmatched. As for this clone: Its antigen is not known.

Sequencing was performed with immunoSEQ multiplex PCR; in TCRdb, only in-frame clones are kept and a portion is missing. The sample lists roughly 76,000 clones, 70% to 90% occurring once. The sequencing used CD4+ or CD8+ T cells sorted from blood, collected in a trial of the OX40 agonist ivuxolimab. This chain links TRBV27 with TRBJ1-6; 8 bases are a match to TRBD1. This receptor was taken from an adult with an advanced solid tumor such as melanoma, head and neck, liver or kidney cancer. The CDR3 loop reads CASSLEVTGASPLHF. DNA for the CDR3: TGTGCCAGCAGTTTAGAGGTGACAGGGGCTTCACCCCTCCACTTT.